This is a list of T cell receptor beta chains from one sample in a study of graft-versus-host responses after intestinal transplantation. Their antigen targets remain unknown. Profiling relied on immunoSEQ multiplex PCR, and the TCRdb table lists in-frame clones only, not all of them. The sample has about 85,000 clones, more than 85% seen once. This material consisted of unstimulated CD8+ T cells sorted from spleen or lymph node cells, taken before transplant. The origin of the receptors is a human donor who was the organ donor for an intestinal transplant. CDR3s include the opening cysteine and the closing phenylalanine or tryptophan. The order of the fields is V gene, clone size, D gene, J gene, CDR3 protein, CDR3 DNA. A D gene is named only where the DNA matches it firmly. A clone size is listed for some rows: how often the clone was seen (once, few, many), or a class if it is expanded.

V gene: TRBV7-9; clone size: few; D gene: TRBD2; J gene: TRBJ2-1; CDR3 protein: CASSLVGLADEQFF; CDR3 DNA: TGTGCCAGCAGCTTAGTGGGACTAGCGGATGAGCAGTTCTTC
V gene: TRBV4-1; clone size: .; D gene: .; J gene: TRBJ1-6; CDR3 protein: CASSQDPDSPLHF; CDR3 DNA: TGCGCCAGCAGCCAAGACCCAGATTCACCCCTCCACTTT
V gene: TRBV5-4; clone size: .; D gene: TRBD2; J gene: TRBJ2-3; CDR3 protein: CASKPEGASGGTFQYF; CDR3 DNA: TGTGCCAGCAAACCCGAGGGGGCTAGCGGGGGGACCTTTCAGTATTTT
V gene: TRBV11-2; clone size: .; D gene: .; J gene: TRBJ2-2; CDR3 protein: CASSHLRRWQKAGELFF; CDR3 DNA: TGTGCCAGCAGCCACTTACGTAGATGGCAGAAGGCCGGGGAGCTGTTTTTT
V gene: TRBV7-2; clone size: .; D gene: TRBD1; J gene: TRBJ2-1; CDR3 protein: CASSPWWDRESSEQFF; CDR3 DNA: TGTGCCAGCAGCCCCTGGTGGGACAGGGAATCGTCTGAGCAGTTCTTC
V gene: TRBV18; clone size: .; D gene: .; J gene: TRBJ2-3; CDR3 protein: CASSPPGPLFDTQYF; CDR3 DNA: TGTGCCAGCTCACCACCGGGGCCCCTTTTTGATACGCAGTATTTT
V gene: TRBV19; clone size: .; D gene: .; J gene: TRBJ1-1; CDR3 protein: CASSIATQNTEAFF; CDR3 DNA: TGTGCCAGTAGTATCGCGACACAAAACACTGAAGCTTTCTTT
V gene: TRBV27; clone size: few; D gene: .; J gene: TRBJ2-7; CDR3 protein: CASRGGASYEQYF; CDR3 DNA: TGTGCCAGCAGGGGGGGGGCGTCCTACGAGCAGTACTTC
V gene: TRBV4-1; clone size: .; D gene: .; J gene: TRBJ2-7; CDR3 protein: CASSPRLFYEQYF; CDR3 DNA: TGCGCCAGCAGCCCCCGGCTTTTCTACGAGCAGTACTTC
V gene: TRBV5-6; clone size: .; D gene: .; J gene: TRBJ2-3; CDR3 protein: CASSLSGRRLTDTQYF; CDR3 DNA: TGTGCCAGCAGCCTTTCGGGCCGAAGACTCACAGATACGCAGTATTTT
V gene: TRBV9; clone size: .; D gene: .; J gene: TRBJ2-1; CDR3 protein: CASSPHPTQYNEQFF; CDR3 DNA: TGTGCCAGCAGCCCCCATCCGACCCAATACAATGAGCAGTTCTTC
V gene: TRBV30; clone size: .; D gene: .; J gene: TRBJ1-1; CDR3 protein: CAWRDITEAFF; CDR3 DNA: TGTGCCTGGAGAGATATCACTGAAGCTTTCTTT
V gene: TRBV5-6; clone size: .; D gene: TRBD1; J gene: TRBJ1-6; CDR3 protein: CASSPWTGGFKSPLHF; CDR3 DNA: TGTGCCAGCAGCCCCTGGACAGGGGGTTTTAAATCACCCCTCCACTTT
V gene: TRBV6-1; clone size: .; D gene: .; J gene: TRBJ2-1; CDR3 protein: CASSDIFKGHEQFF; CDR3 DNA: TGTGCCAGCAGTGATATATTTAAGGGGCATGAGCAGTTCTTC
V gene: TRBV12-5; clone size: .; D gene: TRBD1; J gene: TRBJ2-1; CDR3 protein: CASGLVHGTGEQFF; CDR3 DNA: TGTGCTAGTGGTTTGGTACACGGGACAGGTGAGCAGTTCTTC
V gene: TRBV18; clone size: .; D gene: .; J gene: TRBJ1-2; CDR3 protein: CASSPGQNYGYTF; CDR3 DNA: TGTGCCAGCTCACCCGGACAGAACTATGGCTACACCTTC
V gene: TRBV11-3; clone size: once; D gene: .; J gene: TRBJ2-7; CDR3 protein: CASSYTVYEQYF; CDR3 DNA: TGTGCCAGCAGCTACACAGTCTACGAGCAGTACTTC
V gene: TRBV6-1; clone size: .; D gene: .; J gene: TRBJ1-5; CDR3 protein: CASSGTGYSNQPQHF; CDR3 DNA: TGTGCCAGCAGTGGCACAGGATATAGCAATCAGCCCCAGCATTTT
V gene: TRBV28; clone size: .; D gene: .; J gene: TRBJ1-1; CDR3 protein: CASSYLGRRTRDTEAFF; CDR3 DNA: TGTGCCAGCAGTTACCTGGGGAGGAGGACGAGGGACACTGAAGCTTTCTTT
V gene: TRBV4-1; clone size: .; D gene: .; J gene: TRBJ2-2; CDR3 protein: CASSQIIYGTRRWFPGELFF; CDR3 DNA: TGCGCCAGCAGCCAAATTATTTATGGGACCAGGAGGTGGTTCCCCGGGGAGCTGTTTTTT
V gene: TRBV9; clone size: .; D gene: TRBD2; J gene: TRBJ2-7; CDR3 protein: CASSVGLAYEQYF; CDR3 DNA: TGTGCCAGCAGCGTGGGACTAGCCTACGAGCAGTACTTC
V gene: TRBV12-5; clone size: .; D gene: .; J gene: TRBJ1-2; CDR3 protein: CASGLPRKHRGYTF; CDR3 DNA: TGTGCTAGTGGTTTGCCACGAAAGCACCGGGGGTATACCTTC
V gene: TRBV5-6; clone size: .; D gene: .; J gene: TRBJ2-3; CDR3 protein: CASSLAGYTDTQYF; CDR3 DNA: TGTGCCAGCAGCCTGGCGGGATACACAGATACGCAGTATTTT
V gene: TRBV5-5; clone size: .; D gene: .; J gene: TRBJ2-7; CDR3 protein: CASSPGTGNYEQYF; CDR3 DNA: TGTGCCAGCAGCCCTGGGACGGGGAACTACGAGCAGTACTTC
V gene: TRBV5-1; clone size: .; D gene: .; J gene: TRBJ2-5; CDR3 protein: CASSGAPGEWETQYF; CDR3 DNA: TGCGCCAGCAGCGGAGCCCCAGGGGAGTGGGAGACCCAGTACTTC
V gene: TRBV5-6; clone size: once; D gene: .; J gene: TRBJ2-2; CDR3 protein: CASSPPAGNTGELFF; CDR3 DNA: TGTGCCAGCAGCCCCCCCGCCGGGAACACCGGGGAGCTGTTTTTT
V gene: TRBV12-5; clone size: .; D gene: .; J gene: TRBJ2-3; CDR3 protein: CASGSHTDTQYF; CDR3 DNA: TGTGCTAGTGGTTCTCATACAGATACGCAGTATTTT
V gene: TRBV18; clone size: .; D gene: .; J gene: TRBJ2-5; CDR3 protein: CASSPNQFFETQYF; CDR3 DNA: TGTGCCAGCTCACCAAATCAATTTTTCGAGACCCAGTACTTC
V gene: TRBV5-6; clone size: .; D gene: TRBD2; J gene: TRBJ2-3; CDR3 protein: CASSPYPGLAPTDTQYF; CDR3 DNA: TGTGCCAGCAGCCCCTACCCTGGACTAGCCCCCACAGATACGCAGTATTTT
V gene: TRBV10-3; clone size: .; D gene: TRBD1; J gene: TRBJ1-1; CDR3 protein: CAISAGTGLNTEAFF; CDR3 DNA: TGTGCCATCAGTGCGGGGACAGGGTTGAACACTGAAGCTTTCTTT
V gene: TRBV7-6; clone size: .; D gene: .; J gene: TRBJ2-3; CDR3 protein: CASSPQGGADTQYF; CDR3 DNA: TGTGCCAGCAGCCCCCAGGGGGGCGCAGATACGCAGTATTTT
V gene: TRBV20-1; clone size: .; D gene: .; J gene: TRBJ2-3; CDR3 protein: CSASSTDTQYF; CDR3 DNA: TGCAGTGCTTCAAGCACAGATACGCAGTATTTT
V gene: TRBV5-4; clone size: .; D gene: .; J gene: TRBJ1-1; CDR3 protein: CASSRTVGTEAFF; CDR3 DNA: TGTGCCAGCAGTCGGACAGTAGGAACTGAAGCTTTCTTT
V gene: TRBV6-5; clone size: once; D gene: TRBD2; J gene: TRBJ2-3; CDR3 protein: CASSVGTTGTDTQYF; CDR3 DNA: TGTGCCAGCAGTGTCGGGACTACCGGCACAGATACGCAGTATTTT
V gene: TRBV7-9; clone size: .; D gene: .; J gene: TRBJ2-7; CDR3 protein: CASSLLGHGEQYF; CDR3 DNA: TGTGCCAGCAGCTTACTGGGCCATGGGGAGCAGTACTTC
V gene: TRBV10-3; clone size: .; D gene: TRBD2; J gene: TRBJ2-1; CDR3 protein: CAISEPGGVQFF; CDR3 DNA: TGTGCCATCAGTGAGCCCGGGGGGGTGCAGTTCTTC
V gene: TRBV29-1; clone size: once; D gene: TRBD2; J gene: TRBJ2-1; CDR3 protein: CSVEPSGGVIDEQFF; CDR3 DNA: TGCAGCGTTGAGCCTAGCGGGGGGGTTATCGATGAGCAGTTCTTC
V gene: TRBV7-9; clone size: .; D gene: .; J gene: TRBJ2-7; CDR3 protein: CASSPRGYEQYF; CDR3 DNA: TGTGCCAGCAGCCCCCGTGGGTACGAGCAGTACTTC
V gene: TRBV6-5; clone size: .; D gene: .; J gene: TRBJ1-2; CDR3 protein: CASSLRDVSNYGYTF; CDR3 DNA: TGTGCCAGCAGCCTCCGGGACGTCTCTAACTATGGCTACACCTTC
V gene: TRBV10-3; clone size: .; D gene: TRBD1; J gene: TRBJ2-7; CDR3 protein: CAISDQDRYYEQYF; CDR3 DNA: TGTGCCATCAGTGATCAGGACAGGTACTACGAGCAGTACTTC
V gene: TRBV4-1; clone size: .; D gene: TRBD1; J gene: TRBJ1-1; CDR3 protein: CASSPPWTGGLVRDTEAFF; CDR3 DNA: TGCGCCAGCAGCCCACCTTGGACAGGGGGTCTCGTTCGGGACACTGAAGCTTTCTTT
V gene: TRBV28; clone size: once; D gene: .; J gene: TRBJ2-7; CDR3 protein: CASSALGDYEQYF; CDR3 DNA: TGTGCCAGCAGTGCCCTTGGAGACTACGAGCAGTACTTC
V gene: TRBV7-6; clone size: .; D gene: .; J gene: TRBJ2-3; CDR3 protein: CASSLGEPGYTDTQYF; CDR3 DNA: TGTGCCAGCAGCTTAGGAGAACCCGGCTACACAGATACGCAGTATTTT
V gene: TRBV4-1; clone size: .; D gene: .; J gene: TRBJ2-3; CDR3 protein: CASSHGQLSTDTQYF; CDR3 DNA: TGCGCCAGCAGCCACGGACAGCTTTCCACAGATACGCAGTATTTT
V gene: TRBV9; clone size: .; D gene: .; J gene: TRBJ2-3; CDR3 protein: CASSVWADLTDTQYF; CDR3 DNA: TGTGCCAGCAGCGTATGGGCAGATTTAACAGATACGCAGTATTTT
V gene: TRBV4-1; clone size: .; D gene: .; J gene: TRBJ1-4; CDR3 protein: CASSRPGGPSLANEKLFF; CDR3 DNA: TGCGCCAGCAGCCGGCCGGGAGGGCCCTCCCTGGCTAATGAAAAACTGTTTTTT
V gene: TRBV19; clone size: .; D gene: .; J gene: TRBJ2-7; CDR3 protein: CASSYGTASYEQYF; CDR3 DNA: TGTGCCAGTAGTTATGGTACCGCCTCCTACGAGCAGTACTTC
V gene: TRBV4-1; clone size: .; D gene: .; J gene: TRBJ1-5; CDR3 protein: CASSQDVGPCQPQHF; CDR3 DNA: TGCGCCAGCAGCCAAGATGTCGGGCCTTGTCAGCCCCAGCATTTT
V gene: TRBV27; clone size: .; D gene: TRBD1; J gene: TRBJ2-7; CDR3 protein: CASSLGQGAYEQYF; CDR3 DNA: TGTGCCAGCAGTTTAGGTCAGGGGGCGTACGAGCAGTACTTC
V gene: TRBV11-1; clone size: .; D gene: .; J gene: TRBJ2-3; CDR3 protein: CASSLAILSDTQYF; CDR3 DNA: TGTGCCAGCAGCTTAGCGATTCTCTCGGATACGCAGTATTTT
V gene: TRBV5-1; clone size: once; D gene: .; J gene: TRBJ1-2; CDR3 protein: CASSPYGATYGYTF; CDR3 DNA: TGCGCCAGCAGCCCGTATGGGGCCACCTATGGCTACACCTTC
V gene: TRBV7-2; clone size: .; D gene: .; J gene: TRBJ2-2; CDR3 protein: CASSLAVNTGELFF; CDR3 DNA: TGTGCCAGCAGCTTAGCGGTAAACACCGGGGAGCTGTTTTTT
V gene: TRBV2; clone size: .; D gene: .; J gene: TRBJ2-1; CDR3 protein: CASSSKGPNLSYNEQFF; CDR3 DNA: TGTGCCAGCAGTTCTAAGGGGCCTAATCTTTCCTACAATGAGCAGTTCTTC
V gene: TRBV7-9; clone size: .; D gene: .; J gene: TRBJ1-1; CDR3 protein: CASSDLTGPMNTEAFF; CDR3 DNA: TGTGCCAGCAGCGACTTAACCGGGCCCATGAACACTGAAGCTTTCTTT
V gene: TRBV5-1; clone size: .; D gene: .; J gene: TRBJ2-5; CDR3 protein: CASRSSGQETQYF; CDR3 DNA: TGCGCCAGCAGGTCAAGCGGGCAAGAGACCCAGTACTTC